In its sample, the clone carrying this T cell receptor beta chain was seen many times. The antigen remains undetermined. These data belong to a study of early T cells in non-severe SARS-CoV-2 infection. On the study more broadly: The sequenced material was bulk RNA from unsorted whole blood, and its chains were unpaired. Findings of the study overall: Anti-spike CD8 specificities were favored by VDJdb matching, whose results missed private and CD4 specificities.

J lost 4 bases, V lost 0 bases, and 2 bases had no gene match. This CDR3 spans 14 amino acids. CDR1 and CDR2 (germline): SGHKS, YYEKEE (reference sequence). Each cDNA molecule carried a unique molecular identifier. Each CDR3 protein is one row after TCRdb ran MiXCR on the 5' RACE reads. Of approximately 29,000 distinct CDR3 sequences listed, under 6% are singletons. This sequence originates from an adult who was a healthcare worker with PCR-confirmed SARS-CoV-2 infection or an uninfected control (not recorded which). This sequence joins TRBV5-5 and TRBJ2-7; 9 nucleotides agree with TRBD2. The sample was whole blood. The CDR3 nucleotides are TGTGCCAGCAGCTTGGGGACTAGCGTTTACGAGCAGTACTTC. This sequence encodes CASSLGTSVYEQYF.